Below, 24 T cell receptor beta chains from the same sample are listed, as sequenced in a study of T-cell memory formation after mild COVID-19. TCRdb fed the 5' RACE reads into MiXCR, producing one record per CDR3 protein. The sample records 210,000 or so distinct CDR3 sequences, around 16% being singletons. Sequencing used PBMCs or a T cell subset sorted from them (not recorded which). The receptors shown here come from an adult woman who had mild COVID-19 (a few samples of this study predate the infection). Cell type and time point are not known.

The J gene is TRBJ2-1, the V gene TRBV29-1; 7 bases match TRBD1. V was pared by 2 bases and J by 5 bases, with 3 bases of the junction left unmatched. The germline gives CDR1 SQVTM, CDR2 ANQGSEA. The CDR3 spans 13 residues. The CDR3 DNA reads TGCAGCGTTGAACGGGACAGAGACAATGAGCAGTTCTTC. Amino acids: CSVERDRDNEQFF.

The chain employs TRBV29-1 and TRBJ2-2, with TRBD1 as a possible D gene (5 bases). The germline CDR1 and CDR2 sequences are SQVTM and ANQGSEA. This CDR3 has 12 amino acids. V dropped 3 bases and J dropped 6 bases, with 8 bases sitting between them. CDR3 protein: CSVERQPGELFF. The CDR3 DNA is TGCAGCGTTGAGAGACAGCCCGGGGAGCTGTTTTTT.

Only a few counts were recorded for this clonotype. The V and J genes are TRBV6-1 and TRBJ1-5; D may be TRBD1 (6 bases). Germline CDR1 is MNHNS and CDR2 is SASEGT. V was clipped by 5 bases and J by 8 bases, with 10 bases between them. The CDR3 has 12 residues. CDR3 loop: CASSQGWEPQHF. In DNA form, the CDR3 reads TGTGCCAGCAGTCAGGGGTGGGAGCCCCAGCATTTT.

This clonotype was seen only a few times. The CDR3 sequence is CSVGGQSSTGELFF. CDR3 nucleotides: TGCAGCGTTGGAGGACAGTCAAGCACCGGGGAGCTGTTTTTT. V usage is TRBV29-1 and J usage is TRBJ2-2; maybe TRBD1 (6 bases). Between the trimmed V and J ends, which lost 4 bases and 4 bases, there was a span of 13 bases. The CDR3 totals 14 residues. CDR1 and CDR2 (germline): SQVTM, ANQGSEA.

The sample holds a few counts of this clonotype. This chain connects TRBV6-6 to TRBJ2-7; D is undetermined. Germline loops: CDR1 MNHNY, CDR2 SVGAGI (reference sequence). V was trimmed by 0 bases and J by 2 bases, leaving 2 bases between them. This CDR3 is built from 12 residues. CDR3 residues: CASSYSTYEQYF. The DNA for the CDR3 is TGTGCCAGCAGTTACTCGACCTACGAGCAGTACTTC.

This clonotype came up a few times. The genes are TRBV20-1 and TRBJ1-1; a possible D gene is TRBD1 (5 bases). Germline values: CDR1 DFQATT, CDR2 SNEGSKA (reference sequence). Trimming stripped 8 bases from V and 6 bases from J, with 19 bases between. This CDR3 region has 13 residues. CDR3 DNA: TGCAGTCTTAGAGGGGCAGGGTTCCCTGAAGCTTTCTTT. Protein sequence: CSLRGAGFPEAFF.

This clonotype was seen repeatedly, ten times or more. The chain employs TRBV12-3 or TRBV12-4 and TRBJ2-5; D is uncertain. The CDR3 runs 14 residues. V lost 6 bases to trimming and J lost 1 base, with 12 bases between them. Here the CDR3 DNA reads TGTGCCAGCAGCGGACGGCGCTTCCAAGAGACCCAGTACTTC. This encodes CASSGRRFQETQYF.

V is TRBV9 and J is TRBJ2-2; D uncertain. This CDR3 contains 15 residues. V was shortened by 0 bases and J by 5 bases, with 11 bases between the two germline ends. Germline loops: CDR1 SGDLS, CDR2 YYNGEE. CDR3 protein: CASSVAPTTTGELFF. CDR3 DNA sequence: TGTGCCAGCAGCGTAGCGCCAACCACGACCGGGGAGCTGTTTTTT.

This clonotype was seen a handful of times. J is TRBJ2-7 and V is TRBV4-1; D may match TRBD1 or TRBD2 (5 bases each). Germline V gives CDR1 MGHRA, CDR2 YSYEKL. The CDR3 length is 18 residues. Trimming pared 0 bases from V and 6 bases from J, leaving 24 bases between. CDR3 in amino acids: CASSQEVLLRGEPLEQYF. Here the CDR3 DNA reads TGCGCCAGCAGCCAAGAGGTCCTTTTGAGGGGCGAACCCCTCGAGCAGTACTTC.

The chain joins TRBV9 to TRBJ1-2; 9 nucleotides line up with TRBD1. Germline lookup yields CDR1 SGDLS and CDR2 YYNGEE. After removal of 3 bases from V and 7 bases from J, the junction contained 7 bases not matched to a gene. This CDR3 spans 14 amino acids. This CDR3 is CASSAKQGALGYTF. Here the CDR3 DNA reads TGTGCCAGCAGCGCCAAACAGGGGGCGCTTGGCTACACCTTC. The whole variable domain, filled in from reference TRBV9 and TRBJ1-2, reads DSGVTQTPKHLITATGQRVTLRCSPRSGDLSVYWYQQSLDQGLQFLIQYYNGEERAKGNILERFSAQQFPDLHSELNLSSLELGDSALYFCASSAKQGALGYTFGSGTRLTVV.

The count of this clonotype is one. The chain links TRBV5-1 to TRBJ2-5; 7 bases align to TRBD2. V lost 3 bases, J lost 4 bases, and 12 bases stayed unmatched. Germline CDR1 SGHRS, CDR2 YFSETQ. This CDR3 has 16 residues. The DNA of the CDR3 is TGCGCCAGCAGCTCCAATCGACTAGCTGGGGGAGAGACCCAGTACTTC. Amino acid sequence: CASSSNRLAGGETQYF.

This clonotype was seen a few times. V is TRBV19 and J is TRBJ2-7; 11 nucleotides match TRBD2. V dropped 3 bases and J dropped 3; count of bases not matched to a gene: 4. This CDR3 spans 15 amino acids. Germline CDR1 and CDR2: LNHDA and SQIVND (reference sequence). CDR3 protein: CASSMPGLAVYEQYF. DNA of the CDR3: TGTGCCAGTAGTATGCCGGGACTAGCGGTCTACGAGCAGTACTTC.

This clonotype came up a few times. The chain carries TRBV2 and TRBJ1-2; possibly TRBD1 for D (5 bases). V was clipped by 5 bases and J by 8 bases, with 18 bases between them. The germline CDR1 and CDR2 sequences are SNHLY and FYNNEI. The CDR3 is made up of 14 amino acids. The CDR3, as DNA: TGTGCCAGCAGTCCCCGAGGGGAGTTGATCGGCTACACCTTC. Its protein product is CASSPRGELIGYTF.

The J gene is TRBJ1-2, the V gene TRBV18; D remains unclear. The CDR3 has 15 residues. CDR1 is KGHSH and CDR2 is LQKENI in the germline V gene. Trimming took off 2 bases at V and 0 bases at J, with 10 bases between the two ends. Here the CDR3 reads CASSPSAEANYGYTF. CDR3 bases: TGTGCCAGCTCACCATCCGCGGAAGCTAACTATGGCTACACCTTC.

Only a few counts were recorded for this clonotype. This rearrangement joins TRBV5-4 to TRBJ2-1; D perhaps matches TRBD2 (6 bases). The CDR3 sequence is 14 residues long. V was pared by 3 bases and J by 10 bases, with 17 bases between. CDR1 and CDR2 from the germline V gene are SGHNT and YYREEE (reference sequence). CDR3 sequence (DNA): TGTGCCAGCAGCTCTTGGGGCCACCTAGCGGAGCAGTTCTTC. Translation gives CASSSWGHLAEQFF. The full variable domain, completed using reference TRBV5-4 and TRBJ2-1, is ETGVTQSPTHLIKTRGQQVTLRCSSQSGHNTVSWYQQALGQGPQFIFQYYREEENGRGNFPPRFSGLQFPNYSSELNVNALELDDSALYLCASSSWGHLAEQFFGPGTRLTVL.

The rearrangement joins TRBV5-1 to TRBJ2-7; 7 bases are a match to TRBD2. The CDR3 runs to 15 residues. Germline values: CDR1 SGHRS, CDR2 YFSETQ. Trimming at V came to 1 base and at J to 2 bases, leaving 6 bases not matched to a gene. This CDR3 is CASSLTAGVTYEQYF. The CDR3 nucleotides read TGCGCCAGCAGCTTGACCGCGGGAGTAACCTACGAGCAGTACTTC.

This clonotype showed up just a few times. The V call is TRBV9, the J call TRBJ2-1; 11 bases are a match to TRBD1. V gave up 2 bases and J gave up 7 bases; unmatched junction bases: 8. This CDR3 is 16 amino acids long. Germline V gives CDR1 SGDLS, CDR2 YYNGEE. CDR3 residues: CASSVGPGQGVNEQFF. DNA of the CDR3: TGTGCCAGCAGCGTGGGTCCGGGACAGGGGGTTAATGAGCAGTTCTTC.

The rearrangement links TRBV21-1 to TRBJ1-1; the table's D call TRBD1 went unverified against the DNA. TRBV21-1 is termed a pseudogene. CDR3 length: 13 residues. The CDR3 DNA follows: TGTGCCAGCAGCCGGCGCGGACCCCAGGAAGCTTTCTTT. The encoded protein is CASSRRGPQEAFF.

This clonotype occurred many times. J is TRBJ1-4 and V is TRBV24-1; 7 nucleotides line up with TRBD1. V lost 4 bases, J lost 5 bases, and 6 bases stayed unmatched. Germline values: CDR1 KGHDR, CDR2 SFDVKD. The CDR3 is made up of 15 amino acids. The CDR3 nucleotides are TGTGCCACCAGTGAGGCAGGGGGACCAAATGAAAAACTGTTTTTT. This gives the protein CATSEAGGPNEKLFF.

The table lists this clonotype with many counts. The chain combines TRBV12-3 or TRBV12-4 with TRBJ1-5, with TRBD1 as a possible D gene (6 bases). The ends were cut back, 6 bases at V and 1 base at J, with 10 bases in the middle. The CDR3 spans 14 residues. DNA of the CDR3: TGTGCCAGCAGCCTAGGGGGGAGCAATCAGCCCCAGCATTTT. Its translation is CASSLGGSNQPQHF.

This clonotype was seen only a few times. The chain couples TRBV7-2 to TRBJ2-1, with 7 bases identical to TRBD2. CDR1 and CDR2 from the germline V gene are SGHTA and FQGNSA. This CDR3 has 14 residues. J was trimmed by 7 bases and V by 5 bases; bases with no gene match: 8. This CDR3 is CASSRLALRNEQFF. Here the CDR3 DNA reads TGTGCCAGCAGCCGACTAGCTCTTCGGAATGAGCAGTTCTTC. Drawing the rest from reference TRBV7-2 and TRBJ2-1, the complete variable domain is GAGVSQSPSNKVTEKGKDVELRCDPISGHTALYWYRQSLGQGLEFLIYFQGNSAPDKSGLPSDRFSAERTGGSVSTLTIQRTQQEDSAVYLCASSRLALRNEQFFGPGTRLTVL.

The V and J genes are TRBV9 and TRBJ1-2; D remains unclear. The CDR3 has 13 residues. With 0 bases removed from V and 7 bases from J, the gap between germline ends came to 10 bases. The germline gives CDR1 SGDLS, CDR2 YYNGEE. The CDR3 region is CASSVGLGSGYTF. The CDR3 DNA follows: TGTGCCAGCAGCGTAGGGTTGGGGTCTGGCTACACCTTC.

This clonotype came up a few times. The chain recombines TRBV19 with TRBJ2-7; the match to TRBD2 covers 10 bases. Germline loops: CDR1 LNHDA, CDR2 SQIVND (reference sequence). Trimming took 5 bases from V and 7 from J; bases not matched to a gene: 8. There are 14 residues in the CDR3. The CDR3 region has the DNA TGTGCCAGTAGTCTTAACCTAGCGGGAGAGGAGCAGTACTTC. Amino acid sequence: CASSLNLAGEEQYF.

The CDR3 here is CASSRDRQSTDTQYF. Here the CDR3 DNA reads TGTGCCAGCAGTCGGGACAGGCAGAGCACAGATACGCAGTATTTT. J is TRBJ2-3 and V is TRBV5-4, with 8 positions matching TRBD1. The CDR3 length is 15 residues. Germline-derived CDR1 and CDR2 are SGHNT and YYREEE (reference sequence). J lost 0 bases, V lost 5 bases, and 5 bases had no gene match.